This T cell receptor (beta chain) was recovered during a study of shared clonotypes between healthy human individuals. In the naive CD8 group, cells lacked CD45RO and were positively selected for CCR7, so terminally differentiated effector memory CD45RA+ cells were left out. Broader study findings: Researchers found naive subsets generally carried larger estimated richness than memory subsets. Generation probability values for non-shared clonotypes were lower than those for clonotypes shared by all four donors.

The assay used deep level. Sequencing used immunoSEQ multiplex PCR; TCRdb keeps in-frame clones, though not all of them. The sample has 2 million to 2.5 million clones; just over 90% are singletons. About this clone: The antigen is undetermined.

Trimming removed 7 bases at V and 8 bases at J, with 12 bases between. The V gene's germline CDR1 is SNHLY and CDR2 FYNNEI. The CDR3 consists of 12 residues. The chain is built from TRBV2 and TRBJ2-1; D call uncertain. What was sequenced was naive CD8+ T cells from PBMCs. This clonotype originated in a man younger than 35 in good health. Some clones in this sample may be carry-over from other donors' samples. CDR3 amino acids: CASTHPGHEQFF. The CDR3 DNA reads as TGTGCCAGCACCCACCCGGGCCATGAGCAGTTCTTC.